The clone carrying this T cell receptor beta chain showed up many times. Its antigen is still unknown. The sample's treatment: approximately 18 received Ad26.COV2.S at low or high dose, single or two shots; 5 received placebo; per-sample allocation not given. The investigators took samples on day 63 after the first vaccine or placebo injection. Trimming shortened V by 0 bases and J by 5 bases, and 14 bases separated the two germline ends. The CDR3 is 16 amino acids. Germline CDR1 and CDR2: LGHDT and YNNKEL (reference sequence). This record comes from a study of Ad26.COV2.S vaccination and SARS-CoV-2 variants. The data were produced by immunoSEQ multiplex PCR, yet TCRdb's version contains in-frame clones alone and is incomplete. The sample holds about 350,000 clones, approximately 81% seen once. Study results and caveats: Substantial breadth was reported for post-vaccination spike-specific CD8+ and CD4+ T cells.

The sample was peripheral blood, taken in a trial of Ad26.COV2.S vaccine versus placebo. The TCR was taken from a person aged 18-60 years who received the Ad26.COV2.S COVID-19 vaccine or a placebo. The rearrangement uses TRBV3-1 (or the pseudogene TRBV3-2) and TRBJ2-1, with TRBD1 as a possible D gene (6 bases). The DNA for the CDR3 is TGTGCCAGCAGCCAAGAATTGGGGGCGCTTAACAATGAGCAGTTCTTC. Protein sequence: CASSQELGALNNEQFF.